This T cell receptor beta chain was obtained from a study of radiation and T cells in renal cell carcinoma. Study-wide background: Nephrectomy followed 15 Gy stereotactic body radiation by 4 weeks. Overall study results and limits: In blood, top tumor clones expanded by 2 weeks, shrinking by 4. Baseline intratumoral clonotype presence is unknown without pretreatment biopsies.

Germline V gene data show CDR1 as SGHNT and CDR2 as YENEEA. The V and J ends lost 5 bases and 8 bases respectively, with 10 bases between them. The CDR3 consists of 12 residues. Time point denoted: blood 2 weeks post-SBRT. The treatment denotes: 15 Gy SBRT to primary tumor, nephrectomy 4 weeks later. Concerning this clone: Its antigen remains unidentified.

This table comes from immunoSEQ multiplex PCR, and its TCRdb copy is limited to in-frame clones, with some not included. This table holds 60,000 to 80,000 clones, roughly 82% found once. This chain joins TRBV11-3 and TRBJ2-1, with no clear D. This sequence was found in a man aged 60-69 years with renal cell carcinoma. The sample here was blood, taken from a patient whose treatment included radiotherapy and nephrectomy. The CDR3 DNA follows: TGTGCCAGCAGCGCATCGGCCTATGAGCAGTTCTTC. Translating gives CASSASAYEQFF.